This T cell receptor beta chain stems from a study of T cell responses to AZD1222 COVID-19 vaccine. About the study: Second-dose timings of about 4 or about 12 weeks were pooled.

Whole-study findings and limits: There were repertoire samples only from the period after the peak T cell response. Spike-wide coverage was observed for vaccine-associated CD4 TCRs, with dominant responses at 160-218 and 743-854. Just five to seven AZD1222 recipients tested seropositive at baseline.

With respect to this clone: No antigen is known for it.

Method: immunoSEQ multiplex PCR; TCRdb's copy keeps in-frame clones and lacks some. The sample consists of approximately 140,000 clones, 90% of them appearing once. This TCR came from an adult in good health. Source: peripheral blood, taken on day 0 of AZD1222 vaccination.

CDR3 in amino acids: CSVAVGDTNEKLFF. CDR3 DNA sequence: TGCAGCGTTGCGGTGGGGGATACTAATGAAAAACTGTTTTTT. The gene calls are TRBV29-1 and TRBJ1-4, with D possibly being TRBD1 (5 bases). Trimming removed 4 bases from V and 2 bases from J, with 11 bases in between. The CDR3 runs 14 residues. Per germline, CDR1 SQVTM and CDR2 ANQGSEA.